The entry below gives a single TCR beta chain sequence along with its context. This CDR3 has 14 residues. Germline V gives CDR1 MNHNY, CDR2 SVGAGI (reference sequence). Data came from immunoSEQ multiplex PCR; TCRdb stores just in-frame clones and leaves some out. The sample yields 45,000 to 50,000 clones, about 88% seen once. This sample is drawn from a study of OX40 agonist ivuxolimab in advanced cancers. This specimen consisted of CD4+ or CD8+ T cells sorted from blood, obtained in a trial of the OX40 agonist ivuxolimab. The chain employs TRBV6-6 and TRBJ2-5; possibly TRBD1 for D (6 bases). The assigned J gene may be wrong: the sequence end matches TRBJ2-7 better. The receptor comes from an adult with an advanced solid tumor such as melanoma, head and neck, liver or kidney cancer. This CDR3 is CASQIAGQSSEQYF. CDR3 bases: TGTGCCAGCCAAATTGCTGGACAGAGCTCCGAGCAGTACTTC.